This TCR beta chain is from a study of CD8 T cells in Susac syndrome (dated by TCRdb to between 2017 and 2020). Concerning the study at large: The study used repertoire sequencing to test whether antigen drove CD8+ T cell activation and differentiation in Susac syndrome. CD8+ T cell repertoire clonality was compared between eleven to twelve healthy donors, approximately 14 Susac syndrome patients and approximately 16 multiple sclerosis patients. Overall study results and their limits: The study acknowledged that relatively few individuals were included in the TCR sequencing and HLA analysis.

RNA was extracted with the RNeasy kit and about 0.5 to 1 ug was reverse transcribed using random hexamers. The immunoSEQ multiplex PCR assay, which covers 54 Vbeta and 13 Jbeta segments, was used to amplify TCR beta CDR3 regions. To correct PCR amplification bias, a synthetic template baseline was used for both primer optimization and computational correction. The source study handled its data this way. Reads were annotated to V, D and J genes per IMGT and analyzed with immunoSEQ Analyzer, keeping only productive sequences. To calculate clonality, Shannon entropy was normalized by log2 of the number of productive unique sequences and then subtracted from one. For each patient and control, public and private clones were evaluated among the 100 most prevalent clones. Clones were defined as Susac-specific if absent from the healthy and MS cohorts, from around 1,100 published viral clones and from other ImmuneACCESS disease sequences. TCRdb reworked the public reads: Q25 trimming with fastp, MiXCR clone assembly, productive beta chains retained. Every entry covers one CDR3 protein and lists the most common genes and DNA from its rows. The authors' filters were not applied to this entry. A total of about 300,000 distinct CDR3 sequences appear in this sample, around 91% of them only once. The ten largest make up about 0.17% of the sample.

Peripheral blood CD8+ and CD4+ T cells from healthy donors, Susac syndrome patients and multiple sclerosis patients were profiled by high-throughput TCR beta sequencing. The multiple sclerosis controls were treatment-naive patients who had stable or active relapsing-remitting disease and met the revised McDonald criteria. Bulk CD8+ and CD4+ T cells were purified by magnetic negative isolation, whereas CD8+ TEMRA cells were enriched by FACS. Blood was collected in EDTA tubes and processed within 24 hours, with PBMCs isolated through density gradient centrifugation. PBMCs destined for TCR sequencing were cryopreserved in liquid nitrogen and later thawed in a 37 °C water bath. A purity of at least 90% was achieved for sorted or isolated CD4+, CD8+ and CD8+ TEMRA cells. As regards this clonotype: Which antigen it targets is not known. No much larger clonotype is one base removed from it; base qualities were not supplied.

The material sequenced was CD8+ T cells from PBMCs. The clonotype was recovered from a human donor with multiple sclerosis.

The CDR3 here reads CASSLSARGYTDTQYF. The nucleotides read TGTGCCAGCAGCTTGTCCGCGCGGGGGTACACAGATACGCAGTATTTT. In this chain, TRBV5-6 is recombined with TRBJ2-3, and 7 bases in between align with TRBD2. According to the germline V gene, CDR1 reads SGHDT and CDR2 reads YYEEEE. From V the trimming removes 1 base and from J it removes 2 bases, while the gene matches leave 7 bases of the junction unaccounted for. Spanning cysteine to phenylalanine, the CDR3 consists of 16 amino acids. Just CDR3 DNA is preserved here, 48 bases in frame from base 1.